Reported below is one TCR beta chain. The data are from a study of long-term antiretroviral therapy in people with HIV. The germline CDR1 and CDR2 sequences are MNHGY and SAAAGT. Trimming left V 0 bases short and J 0 bases short, with 17 bases between. The CDR3 is 18 residues long. Every one of the participants with HIV received treatment in the United States. Roughly 1-10 million cryopreserved PBMC were held in samples before DNA extraction. This was the immunoSEQ v3.0 assay at survey level. The method was immunoSEQ multiplex PCR; TCRdb's version includes in-frame clones alone and lacks a portion of them. This sample yields roughly 29,000 clones, of which 90% to 95% are seen a single time; approximately 8% belongs to the top ten.

The rearrangement joins TRBV6-8 to TRBJ1-1; the D gene is possibly TRBD1 (5 bases). The sequencing used unsorted PBMCs, collected approximately 6.1 years after starting antiretroviral therapy. The TCR was taken from a young man with HIV. CDR3 loop: CASSYSSQGTRMNTEAFF. The CDR3 nucleotides read TGTGCCAGCAGTTACTCGTCCCAGGGAACCCGGATGAACACTGAAGCTTTCTTT.